This passage covers 30 T cell receptor beta chains from one sample sequenced in a study of blood T cell repertoires in COVID-19. The repertoire was sequenced with immunoSEQ multiplex PCR; TCRdb's copy has only in-frame clones and lacks some. This sample has 200,000 or so clones, with roughly 85% found just once. The sample comprised peripheral blood. The receptor source for this set is a human donor with active or convalescent COVID-19. The donor label of this sample is uncertain.

This chain links TRBV5-1 with TRBJ2-7; D unclear. V was clipped by 7 bases and J by 1 base, with 9 bases between them. This CDR3 comprises 12 residues. Germline assignment: CDR1 SGHRS and CDR2 YFSETQ. CDR3 amino acids: CASHHGSYEQYF. Here the CDR3 DNA reads TGCGCCAGCCACCACGGGTCCTACGAGCAGTACTTC.

The chain carries TRBV9 and TRBJ1-6; 7 bases agree with TRBD1. Germline V CDR1 and CDR2: SGDLS, YYNGEE. Trimming cost V 3 bases and J 4 bases; bases outside gene matches: 4. The CDR3 loop spans 15 amino acids. The DNA for the CDR3 is TGTGCCAGCAGCGGTGGGACAGCATATAATTCACCCCTCCACTTT. This translates into CASSGGTAYNSPLHF. The complete variable domain, with remaining parts taken from reference TRBV9 and TRBJ1-6, reads DSGVTQTPKHLITATGQRVTLRCSPRSGDLSVYWYQQSLDQGLQFLIQYYNGEERAKGNILERFSAQQFPDLHSELNLSSLELGDSALYFCASSGGTAYNSPLHFGNGTRLTVT.

The rearrangement uses TRBV5-1 and TRBJ2-2, with 8 bases matching TRBD1. CDR1 and CDR2 from the germline V gene are SGHRS and YFSETQ. This CDR3 is 14 amino acids long. Germline trimming cut 4 bases from V and 7 bases from J; bases unmatched to any gene: 6. The CDR3 sequence is CASSQGTGRGELFF. For the CDR3, the DNA is TGCGCCAGCAGCCAAGGGACAGGCCGCGGGGAGCTGTTTTTT.

V usage is TRBV30 and J usage is TRBJ1-6; 9 positions agree with TRBD1. The CDR3 sequence is 14 residues long. CDR1 is GTSNPN and CDR2 is SVGIG in the germline V gene (reference sequence). V dropped 4 bases and J dropped 7; count of bases not matched to a gene: 5. The CDR3 DNA follows: TGTGCCTGGACCGGACAGGGGTGGAATTCACCCCTCCACTTT. Its protein product is CAWTGQGWNSPLHF.

In nucleotides, the CDR3 is TGTGCCAGCAGCTTAGAGGCGGGGAGAAACAATGAGCAGTTCTTC. Its translation: CASSLEAGRNNEQFF. The chain combines TRBV7-2 with TRBJ2-1; weak D call: TRBD2 (6 bases). This CDR3 is built from 15 residues. Germline V gene data show CDR1 as SGHTA and CDR2 as FQGNSA. V was shortened by 1 base and J by 5 bases, with 12 bases between the two germline ends.

This clone was detected only a few times. The rearrangement links TRBV4-1 to TRBJ1-1, with a tentative D call TRBD1 (6 bases). Trimming left V 4 bases short and J 4 bases short, with 19 bases between. This CDR3 region has 16 residues. The germline gives CDR1 MGHRA, CDR2 YSYEKL. The CDR3 DNA sequence: TGCGCCAGCAGCCTGCGACAGGCCCCCACCTTCACTGAAGCTTTCTTT. This gives the protein CASSLRQAPTFTEAFF.

The genes are TRBV1 and TRBJ2-7; the D call of TRBD2 is as the table states it, not checked on the DNA. TRBV1 is a pseudogene. This CDR3 has 17 amino acids. CDR3 sequence (DNA): TGCACCAGCAGCCATTCATCTAGGGGAGCGGGAGCCCACGAGCAGTACTTC. This encodes CTSSHSSRGAGAHEQYF.

This clone occurred once. The rearrangement joins TRBV5-1 to TRBJ2-3, with D unclear. The CDR3 consists of 14 residues. V was clipped by 2 bases and J by 0 bases, with 7 bases between them. Germline CDR1 and CDR2: SGHRS and YFSETQ. The CDR3 here is CASSLTVSTDTQYF. The CDR3 DNA reads as TGCGCCAGCAGCTTAACAGTTAGCACAGATACGCAGTATTTT. The full variable domain, with the rest looked up from reference TRBV5-1 and TRBJ2-3, is KAGVTQTPRYLIKTRGQQVTLSCSPISGHRSVSWYQQTPGQGLQFLFEYFSETQRNKGNFPGRFSGRQFSNSRSEMNVSTLELGDSALYLCASSLTVSTDTQYFGPGTRLTVL.

The chain has TRBV5-1 and TRBJ2-7; tentatively, D is TRBD1 (6 bases). V gave up 3 bases and J gave up 2 bases, with 15 bases separating them. The length of the CDR3 is 15 residues. Looked up from germline, CDR1 is SGHRS and CDR2 is YFSETQ. The CDR3 protein is CASSSPEQGAYEQYF. The CDR3, as DNA: TGCGCCAGCAGCTCCCCCGAACAGGGAGCCTACGAGCAGTACTTC.

The chain employs TRBV5-6 and TRBJ1-1; possible D gene TRBD1, 5 bases. Per germline, CDR1 SGHDT and CDR2 YYEEEE. V was pared by 6 bases and J by 0 bases, with 24 bases between. CDR3 length equals 18 residues. The CDR3 region is CASTRRVVRGDMNTEAFF. The CDR3 DNA reads TGTGCCAGCACCCGACGGGTGGTAAGGGGCGATATGAACACTGAAGCTTTCTTT.

The chain couples TRBV6-5 to TRBJ1-2, with TRBD1 matching 7 bases. V shed 6 bases, J shed 4 bases, and the junction held 11 bases outside the gene matches. CDR1 MNHEY and CDR2 SVGAGI come from the germline V gene. CDR3 length: 15 amino acids. The CDR3 nucleotides read TGTGCCAGCAGCATAGACAGGGCCAGTCTCTATGGCTACACCTTC. This encodes CASSIDRASLYGYTF.

V gene TRBV9 combines with J gene TRBJ2-7; TRBD2 aligns across 10 bases. Germline V gene sequence: CDR1 SGDLS, CDR2 YYNGEE. The CDR3 totals 18 residues. V lost 4 bases, J lost 2 bases, and 15 bases stayed unmatched. In DNA form, the CDR3 reads TGTGCCAGCAGCCCCCACGGCGTGGGGAGCGGGAGGGCCTACGAGCAGTACTTC. Encoded protein: CASSPHGVGSGRAYEQYF.

The chain links TRBV12-3 or TRBV12-4 to TRBJ1-1, with D possibly TRBD1 on 5 matching bases. The CDR3 runs to 13 residues. Trimming shortened V by 3 bases and J by 7 bases, and 12 bases separated the two germline ends. The DNA for the CDR3 is TGTGCCAGCAGTTTCGACAGCGAGCTTGAAGCTTTCTTT. Translated, it gives CASSFDSELEAFF.

This clone appeared once. V is TRBV7-2 and J is TRBJ2-4, with D possibly TRBD2 on 7 matching bases. Trimming left V 3 bases short and J 0 bases short, with 18 bases between. The CDR3 runs 18 residues. Germline V lookup: CDR1 SGHTA, CDR2 FQGNSA. For the CDR3, the DNA is TGTGCCAGCAGCTTGGGAGGGGGGCTTACTCTAGCCAAAAACATTCAGTACTTC. Translated, it gives CASSLGGGLTLAKNIQYF. Combining the CDR3 with reference TRBV7-2 and TRBJ2-4 gives the whole variable domain GAGVSQSPSNKVTEKGKDVELRCDPISGHTALYWYRQSLGQGLEFLIYFQGNSAPDKSGLPSDRFSAERTGGSVSTLTIQRTQQEDSAVYLCASSLGGGLTLAKNIQYFGAGTRLSVL.

The chain joins TRBV5-1 to TRBJ1-4, with 8 bases aligning to TRBD1. Germline V gives CDR1 SGHRS, CDR2 YFSETQ. CDR3 size: 14 residues. Trimming removed 2 bases from V and 6 bases from J; junction bases left unmatched: 3. The CDR3 region has the DNA TGCGCCAGCAGCTTCTCAGGGGGCTATGAAAAACTGTTTTTT. Translated: CASSFSGGYEKLFF.

V usage is TRBV28 and J usage is TRBJ2-5, with D tentatively TRBD2 (7 bases). Germline loops: CDR1 MDHEN, CDR2 SYDVKM. V was pared by 6 bases and J by 5 bases, with 19 bases between. CDR3 length: 15 amino acids. Here the CDR3 reads CASRQRGGGRETQYF. CDR3 sequence (DNA): TGTGCCAGCAGACAAAGAGGGGGAGGGAGGGAGACCCAGTACTTC.

This clone has a handful of counts. The J gene is TRBJ1-6, the V gene TRBV27; 7 bases align to TRBD1. The junction had 6 bases not matched to a gene; V was cut back by 7 bases and J by 6 bases. Germline values: CDR1 MNHEY, CDR2 SMNVEV (reference sequence). The CDR3 length is 14 residues. Here the CDR3 DNA reads TGTGCCAGCACCAAAGGGACAGCTAATTCACCCCTCCACTTT. Translating gives CASTKGTANSPLHF.

This clone was detected only a few times. The chain couples TRBV19 to TRBJ1-5; weak D call: TRBD1 (5 bases). Germline CDR1 LNHDA, CDR2 SQIVND (reference sequence). The CDR3 loop spans 15 amino acids. The V and J ends lost 2 bases and 1 base respectively, with 9 bases between them. The CDR3 DNA reads TGTGCCAGTAGTATACAGGGTGTGAGCAATCAGCCCCAGCATTTT. This gives the protein CASSIQGVSNQPQHF.

This clone was seen a handful of times. This chain uses TRBV6-2 or TRBV6-3 with TRBJ2-7, with a possible D match to TRBD2 (6 bases). The CDR3 contains 16 residues. CDR1 is MNHEY and CDR2 is SVGEGT in the germline V gene. The germline V and J ends were trimmed by 2 bases and 0 bases, with 14 bases remaining between them. CDR3 bases: TGTGCCAGCAGTTACAGGAGGAGGGGCCTCTCCTACGAGCAGTACTTC. It encodes CASSYRRRGLSYEQYF.

V is TRBV19 and J is TRBJ2-5, with 7 bases fitting TRBD2. The germline V gene has CDR1 LNHDA and CDR2 SQIVND (reference sequence). CDR3 length equals 15 residues. The V gene end was trimmed by 3 bases and the J gene end by 1 base; junction bases not matched to a gene: 5. CDR3 region: CASSIRRGTQETQYF. The CDR3, as DNA: TGTGCCAGTAGTATTAGGCGGGGGACCCAAGAGACCCAGTACTTC.

On this clone: The junction departs from the called germline gene at one end, perhaps through a read error. The chain carries TRBV2 and TRBJ2-3; TRBD1 aligns across 9 bases. This CDR3 comprises 15 residues. The germline V gene has CDR1 SNHLY and CDR2 FYNNEI. The CDR3 reads CASSEDRGSTDTQYF. For the CDR3, the DNA is TGTGCCAGCAGCGAAGACAGGGGGAGCACAGATACGCAGTATTTT.

This rearrangement joins TRBV7-2 to TRBJ1-1; 10 nucleotides align to TRBD1. The germline V gene encodes CDR1 SGHTA and CDR2 FQGNSA. The CDR3 has 17 residues. Trimming removed 1 base from V and 0 bases from J; junction bases left unmatched: 5. The CDR3 loop is CASSLGQGARMNTEAFF. For the CDR3, the DNA is TGTGCCAGCAGCTTAGGACAGGGGGCGCGAATGAACACTGAAGCTTTCTTT.

The rearrangement joins TRBV6-6 to TRBJ1-6, with D perhaps TRBD1 (5 bases). Trimming pared 2 bases from V and 9 bases from J, leaving 11 bases between. The CDR3 runs to 14 residues. The germline CDR1 and CDR2 sequences are MNHNY and SVGAGI (reference sequence). Here the CDR3 reads CASSYDSGFSPLHF. The DNA for the CDR3 is TGTGCCAGCAGTTACGACTCAGGGTTTTCACCCCTCCACTTT.

In this sample, this clone turned up once. The chain combines TRBV5-1 with TRBJ2-3; 7 bases are a match to TRBD2. Germline values: CDR1 SGHRS, CDR2 YFSETQ. The length of the CDR3 is 15 residues. V shed 3 bases and J 6 bases; nucleotides not matched to a gene: 10. CDR3 protein: CASSWGGSGSDTQYF. The CDR3 DNA reads as TGCGCCAGCAGCTGGGGGGGTAGCGGTTCGGATACGCAGTATTTT.

The CDR3 coding sequence is TGTGCCTGGAGTGTAGGGCGGGGCCCCTTCTACGAGCAGTACTTC. The encoded protein is CAWSVGRGPFYEQYF. The chain joins TRBV30 to TRBJ2-7; weak D call: TRBD2 (6 bases). Germline V gene data show CDR1 as GTSNPN and CDR2 as SVGIG (reference sequence). The V and J ends lost 0 bases and 3 bases respectively, with 15 bases between them. The CDR3 contains 15 residues. The full variable domain, in which reference TRBV30 and TRBJ2-7 provide the parts outside the CDR3, is SQTIHQWPATLVQPVGSPLSLECTVEGTSNPNLYWYRQAAGRGLQLLFYSVGIGQISSEVPQNLSASRPQDRQFILSSKKLLLSDSGFYLCAWSVGRGPFYEQYFGPGTRLTVT.

The gene calls are TRBV5-1 and TRBJ2-1, with 7 bases matching TRBD1. This CDR3 has 15 amino acids. With 4 bases clipped from V and 8 bases from J, the junction kept 12 bases outside the gene matches. Germline lookup yields CDR1 SGHRS and CDR2 YFSETQ. The DNA for the CDR3 is TGCGCCAGCAGCCCCGGGGTTACAGGGGTAGATGAGCAGTTCTTC. The encoded protein is CASSPGVTGVDEQFF.

V usage is TRBV12-3 or TRBV12-4 and J usage is TRBJ1-1; D gene ambiguous. This CDR3 comprises 12 residues. The V end was cut by 1 base, the J end by 6 bases, with 6 bases between. CDR3: CASSLDGPEAFF. CDR3 coding DNA: TGTGCCAGCAGTTTAGATGGCCCTGAAGCTTTCTTT.

This chain connects TRBV28 to TRBJ2-7, with TRBD1 matching 9 bases. CDR1 and CDR2 from the germline V gene are MDHEN and SYDVKM. V shed 3 bases and J 5 bases; nucleotides not matched to a gene: 11. The CDR3 has 16 residues. CDR3 residues: CASSFQTRDRDHEQYF. The CDR3 coding sequence is TGTGCCAGCAGTTTCCAAACCCGGGACAGGGACCACGAGCAGTACTTC.

J is TRBJ2-5 and V is TRBV19; 13 bases align to TRBD2. The germline V gene encodes CDR1 LNHDA and CDR2 SQIVND (reference sequence). This CDR3 contains 16 residues. Trimming removed 4 bases from V and 1 base from J; junction bases left unmatched: 3. CDR3 nucleotides: TGTGCCAGTAGTAAGGGACTAGCGGGACCCCAAGAGACCCAGTACTTC. Protein: CASSKGLAGPQETQYF.

This chain uses TRBV5-1 with TRBJ2-1; TRBD2 matches at 10 bases. V lost 4 bases, J lost 4 bases, and 5 bases stayed unmatched. Germline V gene sequence: CDR1 SGHRS, CDR2 YFSETQ. This CDR3 region has 15 residues. CDR3 nucleotides: TGCGCCAGCAGCCCCGGGACTAGCGCTTACAATGAGCAGTTCTTC. This translates into CASSPGTSAYNEQFF.